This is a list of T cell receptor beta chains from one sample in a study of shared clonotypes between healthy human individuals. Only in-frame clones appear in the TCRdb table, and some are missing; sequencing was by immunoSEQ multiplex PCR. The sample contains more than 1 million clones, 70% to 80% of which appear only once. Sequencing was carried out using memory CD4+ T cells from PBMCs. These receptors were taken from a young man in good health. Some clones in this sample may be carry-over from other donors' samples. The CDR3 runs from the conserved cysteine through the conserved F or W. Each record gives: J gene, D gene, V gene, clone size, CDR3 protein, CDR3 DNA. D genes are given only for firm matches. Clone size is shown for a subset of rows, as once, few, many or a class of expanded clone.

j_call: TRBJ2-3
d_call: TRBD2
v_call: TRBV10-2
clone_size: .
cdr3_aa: CASRLTSGNTDTQYF
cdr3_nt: TGCGCCAGCAGACTGACTAGCGGGAACACAGATACGCAGTATTTT

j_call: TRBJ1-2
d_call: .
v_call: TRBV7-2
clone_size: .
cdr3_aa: CASSFSRVYGYTF
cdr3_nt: TGTGCCAGCAGCTTCTCACGGGTCTATGGCTACACCTTC

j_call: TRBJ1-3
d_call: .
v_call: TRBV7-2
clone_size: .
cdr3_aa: CASSPDRWTSGNTIYF
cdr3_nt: TGTGCCAGCAGCCCGGACCGTTGGACCTCTGGAAACACCATATATTTT

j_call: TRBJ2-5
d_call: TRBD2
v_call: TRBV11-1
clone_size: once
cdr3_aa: CASSLAASGRKTQYF
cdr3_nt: TGTGCCAGCAGCTTAGCGGCTAGCGGGCGGAAGACCCAGTACTTC

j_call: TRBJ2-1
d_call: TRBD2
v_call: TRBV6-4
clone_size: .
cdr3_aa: CASSEGAGGPYNEQFF
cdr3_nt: TGTGCCAGCAGTGAAGGAGCGGGAGGCCCCTACAATGAGCAGTTCTTC

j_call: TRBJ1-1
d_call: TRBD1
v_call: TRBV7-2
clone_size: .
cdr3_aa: CASSPYRGTNTEAFF
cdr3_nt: TGTGCCAGCAGCCCATACAGGGGTACGAACACTGAAGCTTTCTTT

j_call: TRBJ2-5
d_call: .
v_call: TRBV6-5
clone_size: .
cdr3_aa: CASSSRSRSETQYF
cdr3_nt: TGTGCCAGCAGTTCCCGGTCAAGATCGGAGACCCAGTACTTC

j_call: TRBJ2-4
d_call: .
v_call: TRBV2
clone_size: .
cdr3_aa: CASIIREKGIQYF
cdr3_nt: TGTGCCAGCATTATTAGGGAAAAGGGCATTCAGTACTTC

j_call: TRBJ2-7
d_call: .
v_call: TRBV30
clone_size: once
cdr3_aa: CAWSPGLATDEQYF
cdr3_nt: TGTGCCTGGAGCCCAGGGCTAGCGACAGACGAGCAGTACTTC

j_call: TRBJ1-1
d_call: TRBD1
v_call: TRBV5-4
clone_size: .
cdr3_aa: CASSILDRVNTEAFF
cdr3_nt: TGTGCCAGCAGCATATTGGACAGGGTGAACACTGAAGCTTTCTTT

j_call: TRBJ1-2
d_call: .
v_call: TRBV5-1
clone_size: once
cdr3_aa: CASSLVSDYGYTF
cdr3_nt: TGCGCCAGCAGCTTGGTGTCTGACTATGGCTACACCTTC

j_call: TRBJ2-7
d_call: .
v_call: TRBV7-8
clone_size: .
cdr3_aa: CASSSGQFNEQYF
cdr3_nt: TGTGCCAGCAGCTCCGGACAGTTCAACGAGCAGTACTTC

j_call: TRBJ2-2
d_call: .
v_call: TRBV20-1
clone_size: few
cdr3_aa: CSASDNGELFF
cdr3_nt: TGCAGCGCTAGCGACAATGGGGAGCTGTTTTTT

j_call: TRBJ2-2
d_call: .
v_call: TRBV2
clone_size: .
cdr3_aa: CASSLRGTFNTGELFF
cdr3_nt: TGTGCCAGCAGCCTAAGAGGGACTTTCAACACCGGGGAGCTGTTTTTT

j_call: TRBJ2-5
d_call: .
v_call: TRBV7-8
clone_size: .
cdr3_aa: CASSLGQTNQETQYF
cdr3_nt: TGTGCCAGCAGCTTAGGACAGACCAACCAAGAGACCCAGTACTTC

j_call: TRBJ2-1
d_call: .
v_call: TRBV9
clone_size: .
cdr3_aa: CASSPRPSYNEQFF
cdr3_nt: TGTGCCAGCAGCCCACGGCCCTCCTACAATGAGCAGTTCTTC

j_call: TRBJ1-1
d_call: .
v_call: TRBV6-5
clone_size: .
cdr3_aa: CASTQNRAGTEAFF
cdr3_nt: TGTGCCAGCACCCAGAACAGGGCGGGCACTGAAGCTTTCTTT

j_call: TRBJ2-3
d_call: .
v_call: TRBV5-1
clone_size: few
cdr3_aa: CASSSGGTDTQYF
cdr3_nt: TGCGCCAGCAGCAGTGGCGGCACAGATACGCAGTATTTT

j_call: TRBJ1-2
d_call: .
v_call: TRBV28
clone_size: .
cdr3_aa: CASLPGQTNYGYTF
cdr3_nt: TGTGCCAGCCTCCCGGGACAAACTAACTATGGCTACACCTTC

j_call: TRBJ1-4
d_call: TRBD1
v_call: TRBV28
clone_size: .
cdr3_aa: CASSLRDRLNEKLFF
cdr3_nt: TGTGCCAGCAGTTTAAGGGACAGACTAAATGAAAAACTGTTTTTT

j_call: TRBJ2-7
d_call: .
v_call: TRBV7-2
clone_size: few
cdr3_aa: CASSYDRQAPPYEQYF
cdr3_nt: TGTGCCAGCAGTTACGATCGACAGGCCCCTCCGTACGAGCAGTACTTC

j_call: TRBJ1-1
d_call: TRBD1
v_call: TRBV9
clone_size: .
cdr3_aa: CASSARRDRGSEAFF
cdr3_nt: TGTGCCAGCAGCGCTCGCCGGGACAGGGGGTCTGAAGCTTTCTTT

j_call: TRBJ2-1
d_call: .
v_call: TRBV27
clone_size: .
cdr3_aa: CASSLEDSYNEQFF
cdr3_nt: TGTGCCAGCAGTTTAGAGGACAGCTACAATGAGCAGTTCTTC

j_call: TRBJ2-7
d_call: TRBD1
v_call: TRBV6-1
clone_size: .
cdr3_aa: CASQARGLYEQYF
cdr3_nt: TGTGCCAGCCAAGCCAGGGGGCTGTACGAGCAGTACTTC

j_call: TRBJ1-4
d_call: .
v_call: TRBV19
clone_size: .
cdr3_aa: CASNNGPLDNEKLFF
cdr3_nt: TGTGCCAGTAACAACGGGCCCCTCGATAATGAAAAACTGTTTTTT

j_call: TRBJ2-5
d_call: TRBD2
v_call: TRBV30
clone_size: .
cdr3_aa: CAWGREIQETQYF
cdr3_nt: TGTGCCTGGGGGCGGGAGATTCAAGAGACCCAGTACTTC

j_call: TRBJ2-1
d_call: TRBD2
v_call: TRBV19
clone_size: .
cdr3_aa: CASSSGLAVGEQFF
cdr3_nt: TGTGCCAGTAGTTCGGGACTAGCAGTGGGTGAGCAGTTCTTC

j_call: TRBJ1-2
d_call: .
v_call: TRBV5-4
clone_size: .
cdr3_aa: CASSFQGLDGYTF
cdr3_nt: TGTGCCAGCAGCTTTCAGGGATTGGATGGCTACACCTTC

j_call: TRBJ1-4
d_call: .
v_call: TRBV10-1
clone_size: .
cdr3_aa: CASSRGDEKLFF
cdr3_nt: TGCGCCAGCAGTCGAGGGGATGAAAAACTGTTTTTT

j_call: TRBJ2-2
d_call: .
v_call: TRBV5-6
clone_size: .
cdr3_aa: CASSPETGGGTGELFF
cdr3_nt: TGTGCCAGCAGCCCAGAAACAGGTGGAGGGACCGGGGAGCTGTTTTTT

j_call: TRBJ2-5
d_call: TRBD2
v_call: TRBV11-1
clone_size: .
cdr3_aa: CASSLGTSAFSLGETQYF
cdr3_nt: TGTGCCAGCAGCTTAGGGACTAGCGCGTTCTCACTCGGGGAGACCCAGTACTTC